A single sample is the source of the 22 T cell receptor beta chains below, sequenced in a study of OX40 agonist ivuxolimab in advanced cancers. Generated by immunoSEQ multiplex PCR, the TCRdb table keeps only in-frame clones and is missing some. The sample has about 80,000 clones; approximately 94% are singletons. Sample: CD4+ or CD8+ T cells sorted from blood, taken in a trial of the OX40 agonist ivuxolimab. The receptors were sampled from an adult with an advanced solid tumor such as melanoma, head and neck, liver or kidney cancer.

This chain uses TRBV5-1 with TRBJ2-1; TRBD2 matches at 7 bases. Per germline, CDR1 SGHRS and CDR2 YFSETQ. The CDR3 totals 14 residues. J gave up 4 bases and V 7 bases, and 8 bases lay outside the gene matches. The CDR3 region has the DNA TGCGCCAGCGGCGTTGGTAGCGGGTACAATGAGCAGTTCTTC. Its protein is CASGVGSGYNEQFF.

This rearrangement joins TRBV7-2 to TRBJ2-5; D unclear. The CDR3 loop spans 14 amino acids. From germline, CDR1 is SGHTA and CDR2 FQGNSA. V was trimmed by 3 bases and J by 0 bases, leaving 8 bases between them. The CDR3 here is CASSLYGNQETQYF. In DNA form, the CDR3 reads TGTGCCAGCAGCTTGTACGGCAACCAAGAGACCCAGTACTTC.

The V gene is TRBV6-1, the J gene TRBJ2-5; D is tentatively TRBD1 or TRBD2 (6 bases each). Germline CDR1 is MNHNS and CDR2 is SASEGT. The CDR3 consists of 13 residues. Trimming removed 10 bases at V and 5 bases at J, with 17 bases between. The DNA for the CDR3 is TGTGCCACTATACGGGGGCAGTGGGAGACCCAGTACTTC. It is translated as CATIRGQWETQYF.

This clone was recorded once. The chain employs TRBV6-5 and TRBJ1-2; 7 bases map to TRBD1. Germline CDR1 is MNHEY and CDR2 is SVGAGI. V shed 5 bases and J 8 bases; nucleotides not matched to a gene: 5. CDR3 length equals 12 residues. The chain's CDR3 is CASSPDRAGYTF. The CDR3 DNA reads as TGTGCCAGCAGTCCCGACAGGGCCGGCTACACCTTC.

The chain joins TRBV28 to TRBJ2-2, with 8 bases aligning to TRBD2. Germline-derived CDR1 and CDR2 are MDHEN and SYDVKM. V shed 6 bases, J shed 5 bases, and the junction held 5 bases outside the gene matches. The length of the CDR3 is 14 residues. The chain's CDR3 is CASSLSGITGELFF. The CDR3 DNA reads as TGTGCCAGCAGCCTTAGCGGGATAACCGGGGAGCTGTTTTTT.

The rearrangement joins TRBV7-6 to TRBJ2-7; 10 bases match TRBD1. The CDR3 spans 13 residues. CDR1 is SGHVS and CDR2 is FNYEAQ in the germline V gene. The V gene end was trimmed by 5 bases and the J gene end by 6 bases; junction bases not matched to a gene: 4. The CDR3 DNA is TGTGCCAGCAGCCAGGGGACAGGGGTCGAGCAGTACTTC. This gives the protein CASSQGTGVEQYF.

The chain uses TRBV11-3 and TRBJ2-1; 12 bases map to TRBD2. The CDR3 has 11 residues. V was clipped by 5 bases and J by 15 bases; unmatched bases: 2. CDR1 and CDR2 from the germline V gene are SGHNT and YENEEA. The CDR3 region is CASSLAGGLFF. CDR3 sequence (DNA): TGTGCCAGCAGCCTAGCGGGAGGGCTGTTCTTC.

V gene TRBV7-2 combines with J gene TRBJ1-5; D remains ambiguous. In germline, CDR1 is SGHTA, CDR2 FQGNSA. This CDR3 is 14 amino acids long. The V end lost 5 bases, the J end lost 9 bases, and 17 bases lay between the germline ends. CDR3 in amino acids: CASSLVDTKAPQHF. As DNA, the CDR3 is TGTGCCAGCAGCCTGGTCGACACAAAAGCGCCCCAGCATTTT.

The chain uses TRBV5-4 and TRBJ2-5; D might be TRBD2 (6 bases). V lost 4 bases and J lost 2, with 18 bases in between. This CDR3 region has 16 residues. Germline assignment: CDR1 SGHNT and CDR2 YYREEE (reference sequence). CDR3 bases: TGTGCCAGCAGCACCCGCCGGAGGGGTGGGCAAGAGACCCAGTACTTC. Its protein is CASSTRRRGGQETQYF. Supplemented by reference TRBV5-4 and TRBJ2-5, the full variable domain reads ETGVTQSPTHLIKTRGQQVTLRCSSQSGHNTVSWYQQALGQGPQFIFQYYREEENGRGNFPPRFSGLQFPNYSSELNVNALELDDSALYLCASSTRRRGGQETQYFGPGTRLLVL.

V is TRBV5-6 and J is TRBJ2-4; 8 bases align to TRBD2. The CDR3 covers 13 residues. Germline CDR1 is SGHDT and CDR2 is YYEEEE. The J segment lost 6 bases and the V segment lost 4 bases, leaving 3 bases of the junction unmatched. CDR3 region: CASSGLAGNIQYF. The CDR3 nucleotides read TGTGCCAGCAGCGGGCTAGCGGGAAACATTCAGTACTTC.

The rearrangement uses TRBV9 and TRBJ1-3; TRBD1 aligns across 7 bases. The CDR3 contains 14 residues. V gave up 1 base and J gave up 8 bases; unmatched junction bases: 6. CDR1 is SGDLS, CDR2 YYNGEE, per germline. CDR3 nucleotide sequence: TGTGCCAGCAGCGTAAATGACAGGGCCTACACCATATATTTT. Translation: CASSVNDRAYTIYF.

The chain has TRBV7-2 and TRBJ1-3, with 7 bases fitting TRBD1. Germline V gives CDR1 SGHTA, CDR2 FQGNSA. The CDR3 extends over 14 amino acids. The J segment lost 1 base and the V segment lost 8 bases, leaving 5 bases of the junction unmatched. The CDR3 region is CASRDRKSGNTIYF. The CDR3 DNA is TGTGCCAGCCGGGACAGAAAGTCTGGAAACACCATATATTTT.

The chain carries TRBV7-2 and TRBJ2-3; maybe TRBD1 (6 bases). V dropped 2 bases and J dropped 0 bases, with 12 bases sitting between them. There are 16 residues in the CDR3. Germline CDR1 reads SGHTA; CDR2 reads FQGNSA. The CDR3 DNA is TGTGCCAGCAGCTTATATATCAGGGGCAGCACAGATACGCAGTATTTT. Residues: CASSLYIRGSTDTQYF.

The gene calls are TRBV5-3 and TRBJ2-1; D not certain. TRBV5-3 belongs to the ORF category, with a function that is uncertain. The ends were cut back, 4 bases at V and 6 bases at J, with 14 bases in the middle. CDR3 length: 14 residues. The CDR3 here is CARSPGTLGNEQFF. The DNA for the CDR3 is TGTGCCAGAAGCCCCGGTACCTTAGGCAATGAGCAGTTCTTC.

A single count supports this clone. The chain has TRBV5-1 and TRBJ2-5; TRBD1 is a possible D gene (6 bases). Trimming removed 6 bases from V and 2 bases from J, with 11 bases in between. Per germline, CDR1 SGHRS and CDR2 YFSETQ. There are 13 residues in the CDR3. CDR3: CASTGTNQETQYF. CDR3 sequence (DNA): TGCGCCAGCACCGGGACAAATCAAGAGACCCAGTACTTC.

This chain links TRBV2 with TRBJ1-5; 7 bases fit TRBD1. This CDR3 is built from 15 residues. Germline CDR1 reads SNHLY; CDR2 reads FYNNEI. V lost 6 bases to trimming and J lost 3 bases; unmatched junction nucleotides: 8. The CDR3 region has the DNA TGTGCCAGCAGAAGGGACAGCTACTCCAATCAGCCCCAGCATTTT. This sequence encodes CASRRDSYSNQPQHF.

The V and J genes are TRBV30 and TRBJ2-5, with TRBD2 matching 10 bases. Trimming took 4 bases from V and 5 from J; bases not matched to a gene: 4. CDR3 length: 13 amino acids. Germline V gene lookup returns CDR1 GTSNPN and CDR2 SVGIG (reference sequence). The CDR3 loop is CAWMKLAGETQYF. CDR3 DNA: TGTGCCTGGATGAAACTAGCGGGGGAGACCCAGTACTTC.

This clone occurred a few times. V usage is TRBV30 and J usage is TRBJ1-1; possible D gene TRBD1, 5 bases. Germline CDR1 GTSNPN, CDR2 SVGIG (reference sequence). V lost 4 bases and J lost 8, with 17 bases in between. The length of the CDR3 is 13 residues. The CDR3 DNA is TGTGCCTGGAACCCGGGACTGGAAAACGAAGCTTTCTTT. Translated: CAWNPGLENEAFF.

The V gene is TRBV7-3, the J gene TRBJ2-5, with 9 bases fitting TRBD1. CDR1 and CDR2 (germline): SGHTA, FQGTGA. Germline trimming cut 4 bases from V and 2 bases from J; bases unmatched to any gene: 8. The CDR3 has 16 residues. The CDR3, as DNA: TGTGCCAGCAGCTCCATTGGACAGGGGTCTCAAGAGACCCAGTACTTC. It translates to CASSSIGQGSQETQYF.

This chain uses TRBV5-4 with TRBJ2-7, with D perhaps matching TRBD2 (5 bases). V shed 0 bases and J shed 6 bases, with 19 bases lying between them. Looked up from germline, CDR1 is SGHNT and CDR2 is YYREEE (reference sequence). This CDR3 has 16 amino acids. CDR3 bases: TGTGCCAGCAGCTTGGGAGGTGGGAGTTCGTTAGGCGAGCAGTACTTC. Encoded protein: CASSLGGGSSLGEQYF.

The CDR3 spells CASKGEYEQYF. CDR3 bases: TGTGCCAGCAAGGGGGAGTACGAGCAGTACTTC. The chain recombines TRBV28 with TRBJ2-7; possibly TRBD1 for D (6 bases). Germline V gives CDR1 MDHEN, CDR2 SYDVKM. The V end lost 7 bases, the J end lost 4 bases, and 8 bases lay between the germline ends. The CDR3 is made up of 11 amino acids. The variable domain in full, with the rest retrieved from reference TRBV28 and TRBJ2-7, is DVKVTQSSRYLVKRTGEKVFLECVQDMDHENMFWYRQDPGLGLRLIYFSYDVKMKEKGDIPEGYSVSREKKERFSLILESASTNQTSMYLCASKGEYEQYFGPGTRLTVT.

The chain recombines TRBV6-5 with TRBJ1-1, with a tentative D call TRBD1 (6 bases). There are 11 residues in the CDR3. The germline V and J ends were trimmed by 5 bases and 7 bases, with 8 bases remaining between them. Germline-derived CDR1 and CDR2 are MNHEY and SVGAGI. CDR3 in amino acids: CASSGRGEAFF. In DNA form, the CDR3 reads TGTGCCAGCAGTGGCAGGGGTGAAGCTTTCTTT.